These 14 T cell receptor beta chains originate from one sample sequenced in a study of radiotherapy plus CTLA-4 blockade in lung cancer. Sequencing used immunoSEQ multiplex PCR; TCRdb keeps in-frame clones, though not all of them. The sample includes around 91,000 clones, 70% to 90% seen only once; the top ten take 4.5% to 6%. Sequenced here: peripheral blood, sampled from a patient treated with radiotherapy plus ipilimumab. The receptors here all came from a human donor with non-small cell lung cancer that progressed on radiotherapy plus ipilimumab.

This clone has just a few counts. DNA for the CDR3: TGTGCCAGCAGCCCTTGGACAGCGAACACTGAAGCTTTCTTT. Encoded protein: CASSPWTANTEAFF. The J gene is TRBJ1-1, the V gene TRBV5-4; a weak D match, TRBD1 (6 bases). Germline V gene lookup returns CDR1 SGHNT and CDR2 YYREEE (reference sequence). The CDR3 contains 14 residues. The ends were cut back, 4 bases at V and 1 base at J, with 11 bases in the middle.

V gene TRBV25-1 combines with J gene TRBJ2-1; D gene ambiguous. The germline V and J ends were trimmed by 9 bases and 0 bases, with 12 bases remaining between them. The CDR3 covers 14 residues. Germline CDR1 reads MGHDK; CDR2 reads SYGVNS. CDR3 sequence: CASSMAGSYNEQFF. In DNA form, the CDR3 reads TGTGCCAGTTCGATGGCCGGCTCCTACAATGAGCAGTTCTTC.

The chain uses TRBV27 and TRBJ2-3; D remains unclear. Germline lookup yields CDR1 MNHEY and CDR2 SMNVEV (reference sequence). Trimming left V 7 bases short and J 2 bases short, with 19 bases between. The length of the CDR3 is 16 residues. In nucleotides, the CDR3 is TGTGCCAGCATCAGGCGAGGCTACCCCGACACAGATACGCAGTATTTT. Protein: CASIRRGYPDTDTQYF.

On this clone: The junction differs from germline at one of its ends, possibly a read error. The CDR3, as DNA: TGCGCCAGCGCGTACAGGGTCTCCCACGAGCAGTACTTC. Protein: CASAYRVSHEQYF. This chain connects TRBV10-2 to TRBJ2-7; weak D call: TRBD1 (6 bases). Germline V lookup: CDR1 WSHSY, CDR2 SAAADI. The CDR3 spans 13 residues.

The V and J genes are TRBV9 and TRBJ1-4; D ambiguous. Germline lookup yields CDR1 SGDLS and CDR2 YYNGEE. The germline V and J ends were trimmed by 0 bases and 1 base, with 4 bases remaining between them. The CDR3 covers 14 residues. CDR3 loop: CASSVDGTNEKLFF. The CDR3 nucleotides are TGTGCCAGCAGCGTAGATGGAACTAATGAAAAACTGTTTTTT.

The count of this clone is one. This chain links TRBV11-2 with TRBJ2-7; D could derive from TRBD1 or TRBD2 (6 bases each). The CDR3 runs to 16 residues. Germline loops: CDR1 SGHAT, CDR2 FQNNGV. V shed 1 base and J shed 1 base, with 14 bases lying between them. CDR3 loop: CASSLGGTKNSYEQYF. As DNA, the CDR3 is TGTGCCAGCAGCTTAGGCGGGACAAAAAATTCCTACGAGCAGTACTTC.

The gene calls are TRBV5-4 and TRBJ1-1; D is unclear. CDR3 length equals 14 residues. V lost 1 base to trimming and J lost 1 base, with 8 bases between them. CDR1 is SGHNT and CDR2 is YYREEE in the germline V gene (reference sequence). CDR3 DNA: TGTGCCAGCAGCTTGTTGGGGAGGAACACTGAAGCTTTCTTT. This translates into CASSLLGRNTEAFF. Using reference TRBV5-4 and TRBJ1-1 for the parts outside the CDR3, the full variable domain is ETGVTQSPTHLIKTRGQQVTLRCSSQSGHNTVSWYQQALGQGPQFIFQYYREEENGRGNFPPRFSGLQFPNYSSELNVNALELDDSALYLCASSLLGRNTEAFFGQGTRLTVV.

The chain combines TRBV5-4 with TRBJ1-6; 8 positions agree with TRBD1. Trimming took 0 bases from V and 5 from J; bases not matched to a gene: 1. Germline V gene lookup returns CDR1 SGHNT and CDR2 YYREEE (reference sequence). The CDR3 is made up of 15 amino acids. Here the CDR3 DNA reads TGTGCCAGCAGCTTGGGACAGGGGAATAATTCACCCCTCCACTTT. This sequence encodes CASSLGQGNNSPLHF.

This chain joins TRBV2 and TRBJ1-2; possibly TRBD1 for D (6 bases). V lost 4 bases and J 3 bases, leaving 18 bases between the germline ends. The CDR3 runs 16 residues. Per germline, CDR1 SNHLY and CDR2 FYNNEI. CDR3 in amino acids: CASSAPDRTSYYGYTF. The CDR3, as DNA: TGTGCCAGCAGTGCCCCCGACAGGACCAGCTACTATGGCTACACCTTC. The entire variable domain, with the rest obtained from reference TRBV2 and TRBJ1-2, is as follows: EPEVTQTPSHQVTQMGQEVILRCVPISNHLYFYWYRQILGQKVEFLVSFYNNEISEKSEIFDDQFSVERPDGSNFTLKIRSTKLEDSAMYFCASSAPDRTSYYGYTFGSGTRLTVV.

The rearrangement uses TRBV10-3 and TRBJ2-3; unclear D gene. The CDR3 runs 12 residues. V lost 4 bases and J 4 bases, leaving 6 bases between the germline ends. Germline V CDR1 and CDR2: ENHRY, SYGVKD. The CDR3 spells CAISGGSDTQYF. The CDR3 DNA sequence: TGTGCCATCAGTGGCGGCTCAGATACGCAGTATTTT.

The CDR3 here is CASSYRGMNTEAFF. The CDR3 nucleotides read TGTGCCAGCAGTTACCGGGGGATGAACACTGAAGCTTTCTTT. The chain links TRBV6-5 to TRBJ1-1; tentative D call: TRBD1 (5 bases). There are 14 residues in the CDR3. V was clipped by 2 bases and J by 0 bases, with 7 bases between them. The germline gives CDR1 MNHEY, CDR2 SVGAGI.

The chain links TRBV4-1 to TRBJ1-1; D gene ambiguous. With 3 bases removed from V and 0 bases from J, the gap between germline ends came to 8 bases. The CDR3 contains 14 residues. From germline, CDR1 is MGHRA and CDR2 YSYEKL. The CDR3 sequence: CASSHPGMNTEAFF. The CDR3 nucleotides are TGCGCCAGCAGCCATCCGGGAATGAACACTGAAGCTTTCTTT.

This sequence joins TRBV6-1 and TRBJ2-7, with D perhaps matching TRBD1 (6 bases). V was pared by 10 bases and J by 5 bases, with 21 bases between. The CDR3 runs to 14 residues. Germline V gene lookup returns CDR1 MNHNS and CDR2 SASEGT. CDR3: CATRLVGGSNEQYF. CDR3 in DNA: TGTGCCACCCGGTTAGTAGGGGGAAGTAACGAGCAGTACTTC.

The rearrangement uses TRBV4-1 and TRBJ1-3; D may be TRBD1 (5 bases). V shed 4 bases and J shed 7 bases, with 17 bases lying between them. The CDR3 runs 15 residues. Germline CDR1 and CDR2: MGHRA and YSYEKL. CDR3 amino acids: CASSPQQEGPNTIYF. The CDR3 nucleotides are TGCGCCAGCAGCCCTCAACAGGAGGGGCCGAACACCATATATTTT.